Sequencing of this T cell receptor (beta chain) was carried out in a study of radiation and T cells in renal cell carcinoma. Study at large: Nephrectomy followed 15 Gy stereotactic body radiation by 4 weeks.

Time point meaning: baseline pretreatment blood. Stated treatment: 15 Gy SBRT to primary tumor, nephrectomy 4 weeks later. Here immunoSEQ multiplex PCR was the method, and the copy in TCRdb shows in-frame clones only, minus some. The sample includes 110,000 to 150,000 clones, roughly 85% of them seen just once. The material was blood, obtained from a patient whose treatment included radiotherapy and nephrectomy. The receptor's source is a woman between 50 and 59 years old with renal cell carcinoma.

Here the CDR3 DNA reads TGTGCCAGCAGGCGGGTGGCCACTGAAGCTTTCTTT. It codes for CASRRVATEAFF. The gene calls are TRBV28 and TRBJ1-1; D gene unclear. V was pared by 6 bases and J by 4 bases, with 9 bases between. Looked up from germline, CDR1 is MDHEN and CDR2 is SYDVKM. This CDR3 comprises 12 residues.